Shown below are 25 T cell receptor beta chains from a single sample sequenced in a study of blood T cell repertoires in COVID-19. The method was immunoSEQ multiplex PCR; TCRdb's version includes in-frame clones alone and lacks a portion of them. The table lists about 160,000 clones, about 86% of them singletons. The source material was peripheral blood. These receptors all stem from a woman older than 75 with acute or convalescent COVID-19.

This clone was detected a few times. The rearrangement joins TRBV13 to TRBJ1-6, with D perhaps matching TRBD1 (6 bases). The germline gives CDR1 PRHDT, CDR2 FYEKMQ (reference sequence). The CDR3 has 13 amino acids. V was pared by 9 bases and J by 7 bases, with 13 bases between. CDR3 in amino acids: CASKTGGNSPLHF. CDR3 bases: TGTGCCAGTAAGACAGGAGGAAATTCACCCCTCCACTTT.

This CDR3 is CASSESGTGRREKLFF. CDR3 sequence (DNA): TGTGCCAGCAGCGAATCAGGGACAGGGAGAAGAGAAAAACTGTTTTTT. This chain joins TRBV3-1 (or the pseudogene TRBV3-2) and TRBJ1-4, with 9 bases identical to TRBD1. The CDR3 runs to 16 residues. Germline V lookup: CDR1 LGHDT, CDR2 YNNKEL (reference sequence). J lost 8 bases, V lost 5 bases, and 12 bases had no gene match.

The chain joins TRBV19 to TRBJ2-7; a weak D match, TRBD2 (6 bases). Trimming pared 3 bases from V and 3 bases from J, leaving 9 bases between. The CDR3 is 13 amino acids. Germline-derived CDR1 and CDR2 are LNHDA and SQIVND (reference sequence). The chain's CDR3 is CASSMEGYYEQYF. The CDR3 DNA reads as TGTGCCAGTAGTATGGAGGGATACTACGAGCAGTACTTC.

The chain has TRBV13 and TRBJ1-2, with D possibly TRBD1 on 6 matching bases. The V end lost 0 bases, the J end lost 7 bases, and 12 bases lay between the germline ends. The V gene's germline CDR1 is PRHDT and CDR2 FYEKMQ (reference sequence). The CDR3 sequence is 14 residues long. CDR3 in DNA: TGTGCCAGCAGCTTAGGACAGGGAGATACTGGCTACACCTTC. This encodes CASSLGQGDTGYTF.

This chain uses TRBV2 with TRBJ1-2, with 11 bases aligning to TRBD1. V shed 7 bases and J 6 bases; nucleotides not matched to a gene: 10. CDR1 and CDR2 (germline): SNHLY, FYNNEI. This CDR3 is built from 15 residues. CDR3 sequence: CASKMDRGRRDGYTF. CDR3 DNA sequence: TGTGCCAGCAAGATGGACAGGGGGCGGAGAGATGGCTACACCTTC. Complete variable domain (other parts from reference TRBV2 and TRBJ1-2): EPEVTQTPSHQVTQMGQEVILRCVPISNHLYFYWYRQILGQKVEFLVSFYNNEISEKSEIFDDQFSVERPDGSNFTLKIRSTKLEDSAMYFCASKMDRGRRDGYTFGSGTRLTVV.

The chain is built from TRBV19 and TRBJ1-5; D gene uncertain. The CDR3 extends over 14 amino acids. From germline, CDR1 is LNHDA and CDR2 SQIVND (reference sequence). Trimming left V 3 bases short and J 9 bases short, with 15 bases between. The DNA for the CDR3 is TGTGCCAGTAGTATTGATTGGCAGTCCCCGCCCCAGCATTTT. It yields the protein CASSIDWQSPPQHF.

V is TRBV5-1 and J is TRBJ2-2; tentatively, D is TRBD1 (5 bases). The germline CDR1 and CDR2 sequences are SGHRS and YFSETQ. The V end was cut by 1 base, the J end by 1 base, with 11 bases between. The CDR3 loop spans 16 amino acids. CDR3 DNA: TGCGCCAGCAGCTTGACAGGACCCTGGAACACCGGGGAGCTGTTTTTT. Protein: CASSLTGPWNTGELFF. Full variable domain (outside the CDR3, taken from reference TRBV5-1 and TRBJ2-2): KAGVTQTPRYLIKTRGQQVTLSCSPISGHRSVSWYQQTPGQGLQFLFEYFSETQRNKGNFPGRFSGRQFSNSRSEMNVSTLELGDSALYLCASSLTGPWNTGELFFGEGSRLTVL.

This clone was seen just once. V and J are TRBV10-1 and TRBJ2-2, with D uncertain. V lost 2 bases to trimming and J lost 8 bases, with 9 bases between them. The length of the CDR3 is 13 residues. CDR1 is WNHNN and CDR2 is SYGVQD in the germline V gene (reference sequence). CDR3 amino acids: CASSENAQGELFF. CDR3 sequence (DNA): TGCGCCAGCAGTGAGAATGCACAGGGGGAGCTGTTTTTT.

V usage is TRBV7-9 and J usage is TRBJ2-1; 12 bases are shared with TRBD1. The germline gives CDR1 SEHNR, CDR2 FQNEAQ (reference sequence). The CDR3 has 15 amino acids. V shed 7 bases, J shed 4 bases, and the junction held 5 bases outside the gene matches. The CDR3 here is CASTRGQGAYNEQFF. The CDR3 DNA follows: TGTGCCAGCACCAGGGGACAGGGGGCTTACAATGAGCAGTTCTTC.

The CDR3 DNA sequence: TGTGCCTTCCTCACAGGGAGGGGAGGCTACACCTTC. Amino acids: CAFLTGRGGYTF. The J gene is TRBJ1-2, the V gene TRBV30, with TRBD1 as a possible D gene (6 bases). Germline-derived CDR1 and CDR2 are GTSNPN and SVGIG (reference sequence). CDR3 size: 12 residues. V lost 7 bases to trimming and J lost 8 bases, with 17 bases between them.

This clone was seen once. The chain has TRBV9 and TRBJ1-4; TRBD1 agrees at 7 bases. The CDR3 runs 17 residues. Per germline, CDR1 SGDLS and CDR2 YYNGEE. Trimming at V came to 0 bases and at J to 8 bases, leaving 13 bases not matched to a gene. As DNA, the CDR3 is TGTGCCAGCAGCGTAGAGAATATTTGCAGGGGGAACGAAAAACTGTTTTTT. It yields the protein CASSVENICRGNEKLFF.

This clone appeared a few times. The V and J genes are TRBV10-3 and TRBJ2-7; D may be TRBD2 (7 bases). The CDR3 extends over 13 amino acids. The germline gives CDR1 ENHRY, CDR2 SYGVKD. The V and J ends lost 11 bases and 4 bases respectively, with 18 bases between them. The CDR3 region has the DNA TGTGCCTCAGAGGGGGGGAGTAGGTACGAGCAGTACTTC. Protein sequence: CASEGGSRYEQYF.

The chain couples TRBV4-2 to TRBJ1-5; weak D call: TRBD1 (5 bases). The germline CDR1 and CDR2 sequences are LGHNA and YNFKEQ. Trimming cost V 0 bases and J 4 bases, with 13 bases left between them. CDR3 length: 16 residues. CDR3 sequence: CASSQDNAGMNQPQHF. The CDR3 DNA reads TGTGCCAGCAGCCAAGATAACGCAGGGATGAATCAGCCCCAGCATTTT.

This clone was counted once. V gene TRBV20-1 combines with J gene TRBJ2-3; the match to TRBD2 covers 9 bases. Germline V lookup: CDR1 DFQATT, CDR2 SNEGSKA (reference sequence). The CDR3 contains 15 residues. Unmatched junction bases numbered 4, after V lost 3 bases and J lost 0 bases. The CDR3 sequence: CSASLTSGSTDTQYF. CDR3 sequence (DNA): TGCAGTGCTAGTTTGACTAGCGGCAGCACAGATACGCAGTATTTT.

The genes are TRBV6-5 and TRBJ1-1; D remains unclear. The germline V and J ends were trimmed by 6 bases and 5 bases, with 7 bases remaining between them. CDR1 is MNHEY, CDR2 SVGAGI, per germline. The CDR3 runs 11 residues. The CDR3 DNA reads as TGTGCCAGCAGAGGCAGGACTGAAGCTTTCTTT. Translation: CASRGRTEAFF.

The V and J genes are TRBV6-2 or TRBV6-3 and TRBJ2-5; D is undetermined. Between the trimmed V and J ends, which lost 3 bases and 6 bases, there was a span of 14 bases. The CDR3 has 14 residues. The germline V gene has CDR1 MNHEY and CDR2 SVGEGT. The CDR3 region is CASSYTSSTKTQYF. The CDR3, as DNA: TGTGCCAGCAGTTATACGTCCAGTACTAAGACCCAGTACTTC.

The rearrangement links TRBV27 to TRBJ2-7; D is unresolved. Per the germline V gene, CDR1 is MNHEY and CDR2 is SMNVEV (reference sequence). The CDR3 extends over 13 amino acids. Trimming cost V 6 bases and J 0 bases, with 9 bases left between them. The DNA for the CDR3 is TGTGCCAGCAGGGCTGGTACCTCCTACGAGCAGTACTTC. Its translation is CASRAGTSYEQYF.

This rearrangement joins TRBV6-5 to TRBJ2-7; 7 nucleotides agree with TRBD1. The germline gives CDR1 MNHEY, CDR2 SVGAGI. This CDR3 spans 15 amino acids. V was clipped by 2 bases and J by 0 bases; unmatched bases: 4. CDR3 loop: CASSYLGQPSYEQYF. CDR3 DNA sequence: TGTGCCAGCAGTTACCTGGGACAGCCCTCCTACGAGCAGTACTTC.

The J gene is TRBJ1-5, the V gene TRBV6-5; no definite D call. The CDR3 spans 15 residues. Germline-derived CDR1 and CDR2 are MNHEY and SVGAGI. Trimming cost V 0 bases and J 8 bases, with 14 bases left between them. In DNA form, the CDR3 reads TGTGCCAGCAGTTACTCGCATCAGACTTATGAGCCCCAGCATTTT. Protein product: CASSYSHQTYEPQHF.

On this clone itself: The sample holds other DNA sequences that translate to the same CDR3. The chain is built from TRBV3-1 (or the pseudogene TRBV3-2) and TRBJ2-7; D may be TRBD1 (6 bases). The CDR3 has 13 residues. Germline V gene sequence: CDR1 LGHDT, CDR2 YNNKEL (reference sequence). Trimming cost V 0 bases and J 4 bases, with 7 bases left between them. The CDR3 is CASSQDRGYEQYF. The CDR3 bases are TGTGCCAGCAGCCAAGACAGGGGATACGAGCAGTACTTC.

The chain links TRBV4-2 to TRBJ2-6, with no clear D. Looked up from germline, CDR1 is LGHNA and CDR2 is YNFKEQ. There are 15 residues in the CDR3. V gave up 4 bases and J gave up 0 bases, with 7 bases separating them. For the CDR3, the DNA is TGTGCCAGCAGCCTTTCTTCCTCTGGGGCCAACGTCCTGACTTTC. Protein product: CASSLSSSGANVLTF.

The chain combines TRBV7-2 with TRBJ1-2; D gene ambiguous. Per the germline V gene, CDR1 is SGHTA and CDR2 is FQGNSA. The CDR3 totals 16 residues. V lost 1 base to trimming and J lost 7 bases, with 19 bases between them. CDR3 coding DNA: TGTGCCAGCAGCTTAGGTCCCCGGGGTTCGTCGGGTGGCTACACCTTC. Translation: CASSLGPRGSSGGYTF.

This clone was detected only once. The CDR3 coding sequence is TGCGCCAGCCACGGGACAGGGGTACCTGAAGCTTTCTTT. Translated: CASHGTGVPEAFF. J is TRBJ1-1 and V is TRBV5-1; 10 bases line up with TRBD1. Germline CDR1 and CDR2: SGHRS and YFSETQ. CDR3 size: 13 residues. J gave up 6 bases and V 7 bases, and 6 bases lay outside the gene matches.

The chain combines TRBV18 with TRBJ2-3, with D unclear. Trimming left V 3 bases short and J 4 bases short, with 8 bases between. Per the germline V gene, CDR1 is KGHSH and CDR2 is LQKENI. This CDR3 spans 13 amino acids. The CDR3 DNA is TGTGCCAGCTCACCCCCAGGCGCAGATACGCAGTATTTT. It is translated as CASSPPGADTQYF.

The rearrangement uses TRBV7-6 and TRBJ2-7, with D perhaps matching TRBD1 (6 bases). Trimming cost V 1 base and J 7 bases, with 17 bases left between them. CDR3 length: 15 residues. CDR1 SGHVS and CDR2 FNYEAQ come from the germline V gene. CDR3 loop: CASSLDGTPTREQYF. CDR3 in DNA: TGTGCCAGCAGCTTAGACGGGACACCTACGAGGGAGCAGTACTTC.